Below, one T cell receptor (beta chain) is given with its context. J was trimmed by 3 bases and V by 6 bases; bases with no gene match: 8. The CDR3 is made up of 15 amino acids. The germline V gene has CDR1 MNHEY and CDR2 SMNVEV (reference sequence). The entry originates in a study of PD-L1 blockade in urothelial cancer. Turning to the study itself: Blood analyses occurred 3 weeks (second dose) and 6 weeks post treatment start.

Produced via immunoSEQ multiplex PCR; TCRdb's table is partial and in-frame only. The top ten hold just over 0.9% of the sample, which has more than 85,000 clones, over 80% seen once. Source: PBMCs, taken around atezolizumab (anti-PD-L1) treatment. The clonotype originates from a woman older than 75 with urothelial cancer. V usage is TRBV27 and J usage is TRBJ2-3, with 8 bases identical to TRBD2. This CDR3 reads CASRGAGVGTDTQYF. CDR3 nucleotides: TGTGCCAGCAGGGGAGCGGGAGTAGGAACAGATACGCAGTATTTT.